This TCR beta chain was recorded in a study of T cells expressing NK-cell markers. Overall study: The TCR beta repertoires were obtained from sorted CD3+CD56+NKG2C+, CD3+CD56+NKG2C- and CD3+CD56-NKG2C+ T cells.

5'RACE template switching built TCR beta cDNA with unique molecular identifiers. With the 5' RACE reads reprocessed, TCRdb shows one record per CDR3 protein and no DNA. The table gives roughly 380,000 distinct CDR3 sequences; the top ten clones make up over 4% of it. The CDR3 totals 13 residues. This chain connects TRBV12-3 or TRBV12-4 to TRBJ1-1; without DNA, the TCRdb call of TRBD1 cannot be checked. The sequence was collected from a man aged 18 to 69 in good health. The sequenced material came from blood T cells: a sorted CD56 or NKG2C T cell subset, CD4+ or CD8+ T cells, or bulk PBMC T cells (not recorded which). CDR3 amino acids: CASSIDRGREAFF.